This passage covers 6 T cell receptor beta chains from one sample sequenced in a study of cytomegalovirus exposure and HLA in healthy donors. The PCR employed 60 Vbeta primers together with 13 Jbeta primers. Sequencing was performed with immunoSEQ multiplex PCR; in TCRdb, only in-frame clones are kept and a portion is missing. Among under 250,000 clones, approximately 78% were seen once, and the ten largest hold 3.5% to 4%. The sample comprised PBMCs. These receptors came from a male donor in good health and CMV-seronegative.

CDR3 nucleotides: TGTGCCAGCAGTTTGGGCAGTAACTATGGCTACACCTTC. Translating it yields CASSLGSNYGYTF. The J gene is TRBJ1-2, the V gene TRBV27, with unresolved D. Trimming cost V 3 bases and J 1 base, with 6 bases left between them. This CDR3 region has 13 residues. Germline-derived CDR1 and CDR2 are MNHEY and SMNVEV (reference sequence).

This rearrangement joins TRBV2 to TRBJ2-7; D is undetermined. Germline CDR1 is SNHLY and CDR2 is FYNNEI. The V end was cut by 5 bases, the J end by 2 bases, with 10 bases between. This CDR3 is 13 amino acids long. CDR3 residues: CASSRVGAYEQYF. DNA for the CDR3: TGTGCCAGCAGTCGAGTCGGAGCCTACGAGCAGTACTTC.

This chain uses TRBV27 with TRBJ2-7; TRBD2 agrees at 10 bases. Germline V gene lookup returns CDR1 MNHEY and CDR2 SMNVEV (reference sequence). The CDR3 spans 14 residues. Unmatched junction bases numbered 7, after V lost 6 bases and J lost 5 bases. The CDR3 nucleotides read TGTGCCAGCAGGCGGACTAGCGGAGCCAACGAGCAGTACTTC. Protein product: CASRRTSGANEQYF.

This chain joins TRBV4-1 and TRBJ2-1, with D tentatively TRBD1 (6 bases). This CDR3 has 16 residues. CDR1 and CDR2 (germline): MGHRA, YSYEKL. The V and J ends lost 3 bases and 0 bases respectively, with 12 bases between them. CDR3 in amino acids: CASSQDTGSSYNEQFF. The CDR3 DNA follows: TGCGCCAGCAGCCAGGATACAGGGAGCTCCTACAATGAGCAGTTCTTC.

The chain joins TRBV5-5 to TRBJ2-2, with D possibly being TRBD2 (6 bases). There are 15 residues in the CDR3. V was clipped by 2 bases and J by 6 bases, with 14 bases between them. Germline lookup yields CDR1 SGHKS and CDR2 YYEKEE (reference sequence). This CDR3 is CASSFGGALAGELFF. CDR3 in DNA: TGTGCCAGCAGCTTTGGAGGGGCGCTGGCCGGGGAGCTGTTTTTT. Supplemented by reference TRBV5-5 and TRBJ2-2, the full variable domain reads DAGVTQSPTHLIKTRGQQVTLRCSPISGHKSVSWYQQVLGQGPQFIFQYYEKEERGRGNFPDRFSARQFPNYSSELNVNALLLGDSALYLCASSFGGALAGELFFGEGSRLTVL.

The sample holds a few counts of this clone. The chain employs TRBV7-9 and TRBJ2-7; 7 bases are shared with TRBD2. The germline V gene encodes CDR1 SEHNR and CDR2 FQNEAQ (reference sequence). After removal of 1 base from V and 2 bases from J, the junction contained 5 bases not matched to a gene. The CDR3 has 15 amino acids. CDR3 in DNA: TGTGCCAGCAGCTTAGGCGCGGGGGAAGCCTACGAGCAGTACTTC. This encodes CASSLGAGEAYEQYF.